This passage covers 17 T cell receptor beta chains from one sample sequenced in a study of OX40 agonist ivuxolimab in advanced cancers. Some clones are missing from TCRdb's copy, which holds only in-frame ones; the method was immunoSEQ multiplex PCR. The sample holds tens of thousands of clones, roughly 87% seen once. The sequencing used CD4+ or CD8+ T cells sorted from blood, collected in a trial of the OX40 agonist ivuxolimab. All receptors derive from an adult with an advanced solid tumor such as melanoma, head and neck, liver or kidney cancer.

This clone was observed once. The genes are TRBV6-5 and TRBJ1-6, with 9 bases fitting TRBD1. The germline gives CDR1 MNHEY, CDR2 SVGAGI. V lost 4 bases and J lost 10; bases outside the gene matches: 8. This CDR3 region has 15 residues. CDR3 amino acids: CASSSKTGGRSPLHF. DNA of the CDR3: TGTGCCAGCAGTTCCAAGACAGGGGGTCGATCACCCCTCCACTTT.

V gene TRBV5-1 combines with J gene TRBJ2-2, with a tentative D call TRBD1 (5 bases). The germline gives CDR1 SGHRS, CDR2 YFSETQ. This CDR3 is 14 amino acids long. Trimming pared 0 bases from V and 6 bases from J, leaving 9 bases between. In nucleotides, the CDR3 is TGCGCCAGCAGCTTGGCTCAAGGGGCCGGGGAGCTGTTTTTT. Protein: CASSLAQGAGELFF.

The chain is built from TRBV15 and TRBJ2-1; a possible D gene is TRBD1 (6 bases). This CDR3 comprises 15 residues. Trimming stripped 0 bases from V and 3 bases from J, with 9 bases between. CDR1 and CDR2 (germline): LNHNV, YYDKDF (reference sequence). CDR3 protein: CATSRDDRRYNEQFF. The CDR3 coding sequence is TGTGCCACCAGCAGAGATGACAGGCGCTACAATGAGCAGTTCTTC. The variable domain in full, with the rest retrieved from reference TRBV15 and TRBJ2-1, is DAMVIQNPRYQVTQFGKPVTLSCSQTLNHNVMYWYQQKSSQAPKLLFHYYDKDFNNEADTPDNFQSRRPNTSFCFLDIRSPGLGDTAMYLCATSRDDRRYNEQFFGPGTRLTVL.

The V and J genes are TRBV2 and TRBJ2-3, with TRBD2 identical over 12 bases. Per the germline V gene, CDR1 is SNHLY and CDR2 is FYNNEI. Trimming took 9 bases from V and 4 from J; bases not matched to a gene: 2. The CDR3 runs 13 residues. In DNA, the CDR3 is TGTGCCAGAGGGACTAGCGGGCCAGATACGCAGTATTTT. It is translated as CARGTSGPDTQYF. Variable domain in full (rest from reference TRBV2 and TRBJ2-3): EPEVTQTPSHQVTQMGQEVILRCVPISNHLYFYWYRQILGQKVEFLVSFYNNEISEKSEIFDDQFSVERPDGSNFTLKIRSTKLEDSAMYFCARGTSGPDTQYFGPGTRLTVL.

The chain employs TRBV7-9 and TRBJ2-5; D remains ambiguous. The germline CDR1 and CDR2 sequences are SEHNR and FQNEAQ (reference sequence). Trimming removed 6 bases at V and 1 base at J, with 15 bases between. The CDR3 runs 15 residues. CDR3 sequence (DNA): TGTGCCAGCAGTCTCAATCCGACGGGCCAAGAGACCCAGTACTTC. Residues: CASSLNPTGQETQYF.

Written as DNA, the CDR3 is TGTGCCAGCAGCTTGACAGGGAACACTGAAGCTTTCTTT. Translating it yields CASSLTGNTEAFF. The chain links TRBV7-3 to TRBJ1-1, with a possible D match to TRBD1 (6 bases). CDR1 SGHTA and CDR2 FQGTGA come from the germline V gene. V lost 3 bases to trimming and J lost 1 base, with 6 bases between them. This CDR3 spans 13 amino acids.

The rearrangement uses TRBV5-4 and TRBJ2-1, with TRBD2 as a possible D gene (6 bases). V was cut by 4 bases and J by 5 bases, with 13 bases left in between. Germline-derived CDR1 and CDR2 are SGHNT and YYREEE (reference sequence). The CDR3 runs to 14 residues. The CDR3 reads CASSGGDRDNEQFF. In DNA, the CDR3 is TGTGCCAGCAGCGGAGGGGACCGCGACAATGAGCAGTTCTTC.

This chain uses TRBV19 with TRBJ1-3, with a tentative D call TRBD1 (5 bases). The ends were cut back, 7 bases at V and 0 bases at J, with 16 bases in the middle. The CDR3 length is 16 residues. The germline V gene encodes CDR1 LNHDA and CDR2 SQIVND (reference sequence). CDR3 DNA: TGTGCCAGTACCCTTCTAGGGGCCGGCTCTGGAAACACCATATATTTT. It encodes CASTLLGAGSGNTIYF. Together with reference TRBV19 and TRBJ1-3, the CDR3 gives the full variable domain: DGGITQSPKYLFRKEGQNVTLSCEQNLNHDAMYWYRQDPGQGLRLIYYSQIVNDFQKGDIAEGYSVSREKKESFPLTVTSAQKNPTAFYLCASTLLGAGSGNTIYFGEGSWLTVV.

This clone was detected once. The chain is built from TRBV2 and TRBJ1-1; no clear D gene. The germline gives CDR1 SNHLY, CDR2 FYNNEI. Trimming cost V 6 bases and J 6 bases, with 17 bases left between them. This CDR3 comprises 14 residues. The CDR3 is CASRREGDGSEAFF. CDR3 DNA: TGTGCCAGCAGGAGGGAGGGTGACGGCTCTGAAGCTTTCTTT.

This clone was found a few times. The V call is TRBV19, the J call TRBJ2-1; a weak D match, TRBD1 (5 bases). Germline CDR1 and CDR2: LNHDA and SQIVND (reference sequence). The CDR3 loop spans 15 amino acids. With 3 bases removed from V and 9 bases from J, the gap between germline ends came to 18 bases. CDR3 loop: CASSIRARKSGEQFF. The DNA of the CDR3 is TGTGCCAGTAGTATCAGGGCTCGCAAATCAGGTGAGCAGTTCTTC.

This sequence joins TRBV28 and TRBJ2-1, with 8 bases aligning to TRBD1. CDR1 is MDHEN and CDR2 is SYDVKM in the germline V gene. V lost 6 bases, J lost 4 bases, and 8 bases stayed unmatched. The CDR3 is 15 amino acids. CDR3 coding DNA: TGTGCCAGCAGCCCTCGACAGGGGCAATACAATGAGCAGTTCTTC. Its protein product is CASSPRQGQYNEQFF.

The gene calls are TRBV5-4 and TRBJ2-3, with D unresolved. Germline CDR1 is SGHNT and CDR2 is YYREEE (reference sequence). The CDR3 covers 13 residues. V lost 0 bases and J lost 8, with 10 bases in between. The CDR3 sequence: CASSLGAESTQYF. DNA for the CDR3: TGTGCCAGCAGCTTGGGGGCAGAAAGTACGCAGTATTTT.

V and J are TRBV7-2 and TRBJ1-6; TRBD1 agrees at 9 bases. The CDR3 has 16 residues. The germline V gene has CDR1 SGHTA and CDR2 FQGNSA. The V gene end was trimmed by 5 bases and the J gene end by 6 bases; junction bases not matched to a gene: 8. CDR3 residues: CASSRTGGSLNSPLHF. CDR3 DNA sequence: TGTGCCAGCAGCCGAACAGGGGGCTCGCTTAATTCACCCCTCCACTTT.

The chain uses TRBV19 and TRBJ1-2; D ambiguous. CDR3 size: 12 residues. Germline-derived CDR1 and CDR2 are LNHDA and SQIVND (reference sequence). V lost 6 bases and J lost 4, with 9 bases in between. The CDR3 sequence is CASSYGIYGYTF. CDR3 coding DNA: TGTGCCAGTAGCTATGGGATCTATGGCTACACCTTC.

This clone was seen only a few times. The chain joins TRBV10-3 to TRBJ1-2; 8 nucleotides align to TRBD1. J gave up 4 bases and V 6 bases, and 4 bases lay outside the gene matches. Germline CDR1 ENHRY, CDR2 SYGVKD. The length of the CDR3 is 13 residues. This chain's CDR3 is CAISLTGVYGYTF. The CDR3 nucleotides are TGTGCCATCAGCCTGACAGGGGTCTATGGCTACACCTTC.

The chain links TRBV2 to TRBJ2-4, with TRBD2 matching over 13 bases. This CDR3 spans 18 amino acids. Germline CDR1 and CDR2: SNHLY and FYNNEI. Losses at the gene ends were 7 bases for V and 0 bases for J; bases not matched to a gene: 9. The CDR3 DNA reads as TGTGCCAGCACCCTGGGACTAGCGGGATTCGTAGCCAAAAACATTCAGTACTTC. Translation: CASTLGLAGFVAKNIQYF.

CDR3 sequence (DNA): TGTGCCAGCAGCTTAGCCGGGACTAGCGGGGGATACGAGCAGTACTTC. Translated: CASSLAGTSGGYEQYF. J is TRBJ2-7 and V is TRBV7-2; 14 nucleotides match TRBD2. CDR1 is SGHTA and CDR2 is FQGNSA in the germline V gene. This CDR3 has 16 residues. The J segment lost 4 bases and the V segment lost 0 bases, leaving 2 bases of the junction unmatched.